The clone carrying this TCR beta chain turned up a few times. The same CDR3 arises from other DNA sequences in this sample as well. The entry originates in a study of blood T cell repertoires in COVID-19. At the level of the study: COVID-19 samples collected from the United States, Italy and Spain covered acute and convalescent phases. T cells, B-cell-depleted T cells, or PBMCs provided the cDNA or gDNA that served as material.

Original processing methods: Estimated nucleated cell counts came from reference gene primer amplification. Clones were read by immunoSEQ multiplex PCR, and TCRdb kept only the in-frame ones, dropping some. V and J calls plus clone size are reproduced from that table; the DNA served to infer D and trimming. The repertoire includes 210,000 or so clones, about 90% of them detected once, and 0.5% to 0.75% sits in the top ten. J gave up 4 bases and V 0 bases, and 0 bases lay outside the gene matches. Germline V lookup: CDR1 ENHRY, CDR2 SYGVKD. This CDR3 has 14 residues. Sequenced material: peripheral blood. The TCR sequence derives from a man aged 50-60 years with acute or convalescent COVID-19. This rearrangement joins TRBV10-3 to TRBJ1-3; 7 bases match TRBD1. The CDR3 DNA is TGTGCCATCAGTGAGTCGGACAGGGGAAACACCATATATTTT. It codes for CAISESDRGNTIYF.